The 12 T cell receptor beta chains below all came from one sample that was sequenced in a study of blood T cell repertoires in COVID-19. TCRdb's table, derived via immunoSEQ multiplex PCR, lists solely in-frame clones and lacks some. This repertoire shows some 310,000 clones, around 90% found once; its top ten account for around 0.93%. Sequencing was performed on peripheral blood. The receptors here all came from a woman between 40 and 55 years old with COVID-19, enrolled during active disease.

This sequence joins TRBV6-5 and TRBJ2-1; 8 bases align to TRBD2. Germline assignment: CDR1 MNHEY and CDR2 SVGAGI. The CDR3 spans 15 residues. V shed 8 bases and J 8 bases; nucleotides not matched to a gene: 14. The CDR3, as DNA: TGTGCCAGCTACCCGCCGGGGGGGCCTTTTCATGAGCAGTTCTTC. Its translation: CASYPPGGPFHEQFF.

The rearrangement joins TRBV6-1 to TRBJ1-1; no reliable D call. Germline assignment: CDR1 MNHNS and CDR2 SASEGT. This CDR3 region has 16 residues. V was pared by 1 base and J by 0 bases, with 12 bases between. The CDR3 is CASSEGRHLMNTEAFF. Here the CDR3 DNA reads TGTGCCAGCAGTGAAGGGCGACATCTTATGAACACTGAAGCTTTCTTT.

The chain joins TRBV7-9 to TRBJ2-7; 7 bases align to TRBD1. The germline V gene encodes CDR1 SEHNR and CDR2 FQNEAQ (reference sequence). With 1 base clipped from V and 0 bases from J, the junction kept 6 bases outside the gene matches. The CDR3 contains 16 residues. DNA for the CDR3: TGTGCCAGCAGCTTAGGACAGGGTTGGTCCTCCTACGAGCAGTACTTC. This sequence encodes CASSLGQGWSSYEQYF.

The CDR3, as DNA: TGCGCCAGCAGCGCCGACAGGCTGAACACTGAAGCTTTCTTT. This codes for CASSADRLNTEAFF. The chain recombines TRBV5-1 with TRBJ1-1; D perhaps matches TRBD1 (6 bases). Trimming removed 4 bases at V and 0 bases at J, with 10 bases between. The CDR3 loop spans 14 amino acids. The germline V gene has CDR1 SGHRS and CDR2 YFSETQ.

The chain uses TRBV6-4 and TRBJ2-3; D uncertain. CDR3 length: 13 residues. Trimming removed 0 bases at V and 3 bases at J, with 4 bases between. Germline V gene lookup returns CDR1 MRHNA and CDR2 SNTAGT. The CDR3 region has the DNA TGTGCCAGCAGTGACTCCGAGACAGATACGCAGTATTTT. This translates into CASSDSETDTQYF.

This chain joins TRBV6-6 and TRBJ1-2; tentatively, D is TRBD1 (6 bases). V dropped 6 bases and J dropped 4 bases, with 12 bases sitting between them. This CDR3 is built from 13 residues. The V gene's germline CDR1 is MNHNY and CDR2 SVGAGI (reference sequence). The CDR3: CASSPGQSYGYTF. The CDR3 coding sequence is TGTGCCAGCAGCCCTGGACAGAGCTATGGCTACACCTTC.

This clone was seen a few times. This chain joins TRBV7-9 and TRBJ1-3; D uncertain. CDR1 and CDR2 from the germline V gene are SEHNR and FQNEAQ (reference sequence). The CDR3 extends over 15 amino acids. V was pared by 4 bases and J by 0 bases, with 10 bases between. For the CDR3, the DNA is TGTGCCAGCAGCTATGAGGAGTTCTCTGGAAACACCATATATTTT. This gives the protein CASSYEEFSGNTIYF.

The chain is built from TRBV7-3 and TRBJ1-6; 7 bases align to TRBD1. Per the germline V gene, CDR1 is SGHTA and CDR2 is FQGTGA. V lost 3 bases, J lost 7 bases, and 3 bases stayed unmatched. There are 14 residues in the CDR3. CDR3 residues: CASSLAGGNSPLHF. The CDR3 region has the DNA TGTGCCAGCAGCTTGGCAGGGGGAAATTCACCCCTCCACTTT.

This clone has only one observation. The chain couples TRBV9 to TRBJ1-2; tentative D call: TRBD1 (5 bases). V was shortened by 5 bases and J by 8 bases, with 16 bases between the two germline ends. Germline V gene sequence: CDR1 SGDLS, CDR2 YYNGEE. This CDR3 region has 13 residues. The CDR3 bases are TGTGCCAGCAGTGGGGGGAGGCTCGACGGCTACACCTTC. Translation gives CASSGGRLDGYTF.

The chain joins TRBV7-2 to TRBJ2-1; 12 bases line up with TRBD2. This CDR3 is 21 amino acids long. Germline-derived CDR1 and CDR2 are SGHTA and FQGNSA. V lost 0 bases, J lost 0 bases, and 12 bases stayed unmatched. The CDR3: CASSLAKTSGSYHGSYNEQFF. CDR3 nucleotide sequence: TGTGCCAGCAGCTTAGCGAAGACTAGCGGGAGCTATCACGGCTCCTACAATGAGCAGTTCTTC.

This clone was seen only a few times. The chain couples TRBV19 to TRBJ2-2; weak D call: TRBD1 (6 bases). In germline, CDR1 is LNHDA, CDR2 SQIVND (reference sequence). V was pared by 5 bases and J by 4 bases, with 14 bases between. The CDR3 totals 15 residues. CDR3 in DNA: TGTGCCAGTAGTCCGCTGGGGACACCCACCGGGGAGCTGTTTTTT. Translating gives CASSPLGTPTGELFF.

The count of this clone is one. This chain links TRBV5-4 with TRBJ2-4, with 9 positions matching TRBD2. V lost 4 bases, J lost 0 bases, and 8 bases stayed unmatched. The CDR3 spans 17 residues. Looked up from germline, CDR1 is SGHNT and CDR2 is YYREEE (reference sequence). The CDR3, as DNA: TGTGCCAGCAGCACCGCGGGGGGGCTCAAAGCCAAAAACATTCAGTACTTC. It is translated as CASSTAGGLKAKNIQYF.